These 11 T cell receptor beta chains were all obtained from the same sample, sequenced in a study of T cell repertoires in cytomegalovirus infection. TCRdb reprocessed the reads via MiXCR and lists one record per CDR3 protein. This table has roughly 500,000 distinct CDR3 sequences, about 11% appearing once. Sequenced input: PBMCs. The source of these receptors is a human donor in good health (CMV status not recorded). Some clones in this sample may be carry-over from other donors' samples.

In its sample, this clonotype was seen many times. This chain uses TRBV19 with TRBJ1-5; D perhaps matches TRBD1 (5 bases). Germline values: CDR1 LNHDA, CDR2 SQIVND (reference sequence). V lost 5 bases to trimming and J lost 4 bases, with 18 bases between them. The CDR3 length is 16 residues. The CDR3 sequence: CASSYPGYGENQPQHF. The CDR3 DNA reads as TGTGCCAGTAGTTATCCAGGGTACGGGGAAAATCAGCCCCAGCATTTT. The full variable domain, rest sourced from reference TRBV19 and TRBJ1-5, is DGGITQSPKYLFRKEGQNVTLSCEQNLNHDAMYWYRQDPGQGLRLIYYSQIVNDFQKGDIAEGYSVSREKKESFPLTVTSAQKNPTAFYLCASSYPGYGENQPQHFGDGTRLSIL.

Only a few counts were recorded for this clonotype. The chain couples TRBV6-6 to TRBJ1-2, with D possibly matching TRBD1 (6 bases). Trimming left V 0 bases short and J 8 bases short, with 13 bases between. Per the germline V gene, CDR1 is MNHNY and CDR2 is SVGAGI (reference sequence). CDR3 length equals 14 residues. In DNA form, the CDR3 reads TGTGCCAGCAGTTACTCTGGGGGCCTACAGGGCTACACCTTC. Amino acids: CASSYSGGLQGYTF.

This clonotype was recorded many times. V is TRBV6-2 or TRBV6-3 and J is TRBJ2-1; 13 nucleotides agree with TRBD2. The CDR3 extends over 16 amino acids. Unmatched junction bases numbered 4, after V lost 6 bases and J lost 2 bases. Germline assignment: CDR1 MNHEY and CDR2 SVGEGT. Written as DNA, the CDR3 is TGTGCCAGCAGCCCGGGACTAGCGGGGCCCTACAATGAGCAGTTCTTC. Translated, it gives CASSPGLAGPYNEQFF.

There are many counts of this clonotype. The chain links TRBV15 to TRBJ2-1, with 7 bases lining up with TRBD2. Germline V gene data show CDR1 as LNHNV and CDR2 as YYDKDF (reference sequence). After removal of 5 bases from V and 3 bases from J, the junction contained 7 bases not matched to a gene. CDR3 size: 15 residues. The CDR3 DNA follows: TGTGCCACCAGCGGGGGGGTAGCGGTCTACAATGAGCAGTTCTTC. Its protein is CATSGGVAVYNEQFF.

The gene calls are TRBV20-1 and TRBJ1-5; no reliable D call. CDR1 and CDR2 (germline): DFQATT, SNEGSKA (reference sequence). Trimming pared 4 bases from V and 0 bases from J, leaving 4 bases between. This CDR3 region has 12 residues. The CDR3 loop is CSAKHSNQPQHF. CDR3 sequence (DNA): TGCAGTGCTAAGCATAGCAATCAGCCCCAGCATTTT.

V usage is TRBV2 and J usage is TRBJ2-3; 7 positions match TRBD2. This CDR3 comprises 14 residues. Looked up from germline, CDR1 is SNHLY and CDR2 is FYNNEI. V was pared by 6 bases and J by 4 bases, with 7 bases of the junction left unmatched. Written as DNA, the CDR3 is TGTGCCAGCAGGCCCCTAGCGGCTGCAGATACGCAGTATTTT. This codes for CASRPLAAADTQYF. Filled out from reference TRBV2 and TRBJ2-3, the complete variable domain reads EPEVTQTPSHQVTQMGQEVILRCVPISNHLYFYWYRQILGQKVEFLVSFYNNEISEKSEIFDDQFSVERPDGSNFTLKIRSTKLEDSAMYFCASRPLAAADTQYFGPGTRLTVL.

The chain joins TRBV24-1 to TRBJ2-2; 8 positions agree with TRBD2. Germline loops: CDR1 KGHDR, CDR2 SFDVKD. The junction had 6 bases not matched to a gene; V was cut back by 3 bases and J by 7 bases. This CDR3 has 15 amino acids. CDR3 sequence reads: CATSDPGLEHGELFF. The CDR3 coding sequence is TGTGCCACCAGTGATCCGGGACTAGAACACGGGGAGCTGTTTTTT.

This clonotype has a handful of counts. V usage is TRBV20-1 and J usage is TRBJ2-3, with D perhaps matching TRBD1 or TRBD2 (5 bases each). This CDR3 has 14 residues. Germline values: CDR1 DFQATT, CDR2 SNEGSKA (reference sequence). V dropped 6 bases and J dropped 0 bases, with 13 bases sitting between them. The CDR3 region has the DNA TGCAGTGCCGTCTTGGGGACGAGCACAGATACGCAGTATTTT. It specifies CSAVLGTSTDTQYF.

This clonotype was seen once. An end of the junction does not agree with germline; a read error may underlie this. V usage is TRBV4-1 and J usage is TRBJ2-1; TRBD1 matches 9 bases. CDR3 length equals 16 residues. From germline, CDR1 is MGHRA and CDR2 YSYEKL. CDR3 region: CASSRDWDRARIKQFF. CDR3 DNA sequence: TGTGCCAGCAGCCGAGATTGGGACAGGGCTCGGATAAAGCAGTTCTTC.

The chain uses TRBV30 and TRBJ1-1; TRBD1 aligns across 10 bases. V shed 1 base and J 11 bases; nucleotides not matched to a gene: 7. The CDR3 is 13 amino acids. From germline, CDR1 is GTSNPN and CDR2 SVGIG (reference sequence). CDR3 sequence reads: CAWSAGTGEGAFF. In DNA, the CDR3 is TGTGCCTGGAGTGCCGGGACAGGGGAAGGTGCTTTCTTT.

This clonotype was seen a few times. The rearrangement uses TRBV19 and TRBJ2-2; D remains ambiguous. Germline CDR1 reads LNHDA; CDR2 reads SQIVND (reference sequence). V lost 2 bases to trimming and J lost 3 bases, with 10 bases between them. The CDR3 is 15 residues long. The CDR3 sequence is CASSINSLYTGELFF. The CDR3 region has the DNA TGTGCCAGTAGTATAAACAGCCTATACACCGGGGAGCTGTTTTTT. The full variable domain, its missing parts supplied by reference TRBV19 and TRBJ2-2, is DGGITQSPKYLFRKEGQNVTLSCEQNLNHDAMYWYRQDPGQGLRLIYYSQIVNDFQKGDIAEGYSVSREKKESFPLTVTSAQKNPTAFYLCASSINSLYTGELFFGEGSRLTVL.